This T cell receptor (beta chain) was profiled in a study of Ad26.COV2.S vaccination and SARS-CoV-2 variants. The table came from immunoSEQ multiplex PCR; TCRdb's copy has only in-frame clones and leaves some out. Among some 190,000 clones, around nine tenths were seen once, and the ten largest hold 5.9%. The CDR3 sequence is 18 residues long. Points from the study as a whole: Breadth measured for non-spike TCRs was similar across vaccine and placebo recipients.

A note on this clone: The target antigen is unknown.

The chain joins TRBV21-1 to TRBJ2-1; the table assigns TRBD2, which was not confirmed against the DNA. TRBV21-1 is a pseudogene locus. This receptor was obtained from a human donor who had recovered from COVID-19. Sample: peripheral blood, taken after recovery from COVID-19. The CDR3 spells CASSTRTSGRRVNNEQFF. The DNA for the CDR3 is TGTGCCAGCAGCACGAGGACTAGCGGGAGACGGGTGAACAATGAGCAGTTCTTC.